A selection of T cell receptor beta chains follows, all from one sample in a study of blood T cell repertoires in COVID-19. Some clones are missing from TCRdb's copy, which holds only in-frame ones; the method was immunoSEQ multiplex PCR. The sample yields about 220,000 clones, roughly 85% seen once. What was sequenced was peripheral blood. These receptors were taken from a woman aged 80 or over with acute or convalescent COVID-19. Each CDR3 is given with its conserved first and last residue. A D gene is named only where the DNA matches it firmly. The size field is filled for only some rows; it gives once, few, many or a size class.

v_call	clone_size	d_call	j_call	cdr3_aa	cdr3_nt
TRBV19	.	.	TRBJ2-7	CASSLGGEQYF	TGTGCCAGTAGTTTGGGGGGAGAGCAGTACTTC
TRBV3-1/TRBV3-2	few	.	TRBJ2-3	CASGGYTDTQYF	TGTGCCAGCGGGGGCTATACAGATACGCAGTATTTT
TRBV3-1/TRBV3-2	few	.	TRBJ1-1	CASSQVGGGGTEAFF	TGTGCCAGCAGCCAAGTCGGCGGCGGGGGCACTGAAGCTTTCTTT
TRBV9	few	.	TRBJ2-1	CASSVDDWTEGEQFF	TGTGCCAGCAGCGTAGATGATTGGACAGAGGGTGAGCAGTTCTTC
TRBV19	.	.	TRBJ1-2	CASTPGPNPGGYTF	TGTGCCAGTACGCCAGGGCCTAATCCTGGGGGCTACACCTTC
TRBV19	.	.	TRBJ1-2	CASSIDPGAGYGYTF	TGTGCCAGTAGTATTGATCCGGGAGCGGGCTATGGCTACACCTTC
TRBV11-3	few	.	TRBJ2-5	CASSLWWTNQETQYF	TGTGCCAGCAGCTTATGGTGGACTAACCAAGAGACCCAGTACTTC
TRBV20-1	.	TRBD1	TRBJ1-2	CSANDRVGGYTF	TGCAGTGCTAATGACAGGGTCGGAGGCTACACCTTC
TRBV4-2	.	.	TRBJ2-5	CASSQNGGLETQYF	TGTGCCAGCAGCCAGAATGGGGGGTTGGAGACCCAGTACTTC
TRBV19	.	.	TRBJ1-4	CASSGGEKLFF	TGTGCCAGTAGTGGAGGTGAAAAACTGTTTTTT